The 10 T cell receptor beta chains presented below share a single source sample, sequenced in a study of CD8+ T cells in alopecia areata. The sequencing template was cDNA reverse transcribed from extracted RNA. The assay was immunoSEQ multiplex PCR, and TCRdb's table has in-frame clones only and misses some. The repertoire includes over 150,000 clones, about 60% of them detected once, and over 10% sits in the top ten. Treatment here: oral pan-JAK inhibitor, 5-10 mg twice daily. This sample comprised CD8+ T cells sorted from blood, obtained at week 24, from a patient treated with tofacitinib. These receptors all come from a human donor with alopecia areata.

This clone occurred a few times. The chain uses TRBV13 and TRBJ1-1, with D hard to call. The length of the CDR3 is 15 residues. Germline assignment: CDR1 PRHDT and CDR2 FYEKMQ (reference sequence). V lost 0 bases, J lost 0 bases, and 8 bases lay in between. The CDR3 bases are TGTGCCAGCAGCTTAGGCCTTGCAGTGAACACTGAAGCTTTCTTT. Amino acid sequence: CASSLGLAVNTEAFF.

This clone came up a few times. The V gene is TRBV6-5, the J gene TRBJ2-3, with D possibly matching TRBD1 (5 bases). Between the trimmed V and J ends, which lost 0 bases and 2 bases, there was a span of 9 bases. The CDR3 runs 15 residues. In germline, CDR1 is MNHEY, CDR2 SVGAGI. This CDR3 reads CASSYSEGDTDTQYF. CDR3 in DNA: TGTGCCAGCAGTTACTCCGAAGGGGACACAGATACGCAGTATTTT.

The rearrangement links TRBV27 to TRBJ2-5, with D hard to call. V lost 6 bases to trimming and J lost 8 bases, with 22 bases between them. CDR3 length equals 15 residues. Germline V CDR1 and CDR2: MNHEY, SMNVEV (reference sequence). The CDR3 region has the DNA TGTGCCAGCAGCCAAGGCTACGGTATACCGCTTACCCAGTACTTC. Translation: CASSQGYGIPLTQYF.

This rearrangement joins TRBV2 to TRBJ2-2; D might be TRBD1 (5 bases). Germline CDR1 and CDR2: SNHLY and FYNNEI. V lost 3 bases and J 7 bases, leaving 9 bases between the germline ends. This CDR3 is 13 amino acids long. The CDR3 spells CASSDRVYGELFF. CDR3 nucleotide sequence: TGTGCCAGCAGTGACAGGGTATACGGGGAGCTGTTTTTT.

This clone has a single count. The rearrangement uses TRBV30 and TRBJ2-3; TRBD1 agrees at 9 bases. The CDR3 covers 15 residues. Germline CDR1 is GTSNPN and CDR2 is SVGIG (reference sequence). V lost 2 bases and J lost 5; bases outside the gene matches: 8. CDR3 in DNA: TGTGCCTGGAGTACTGGACAGGGGATTGGAGATACGCAGTATTTT. It translates to CAWSTGQGIGDTQYF. The full variable domain, its missing parts supplied by reference TRBV30 and TRBJ2-3, is SQTIHQWPATLVQPVGSPLSLECTVEGTSNPNLYWYRQAAGRGLQLLFYSVGIGQISSEVPQNLSASRPQDRQFILSSKKLLLSDSGFYLCAWSTGQGIGDTQYFGPGTRLTVL.

The chain couples TRBV13 to TRBJ2-3; 10 bases match TRBD2. Germline loops: CDR1 PRHDT, CDR2 FYEKMQ (reference sequence). Germline trimming cut 4 bases from V and 1 base from J; bases unmatched to any gene: 2. The CDR3 covers 15 residues. The CDR3 loop reads CASSWGTSGTDTQYF. Written as DNA, the CDR3 is TGTGCCAGCAGCTGGGGGACTAGCGGCACAGATACGCAGTATTTT.

This sequence joins TRBV10-2 and TRBJ1-2; D not resolved. Trimming cost V 8 bases and J 3 bases, with 13 bases left between them. In germline, CDR1 is WSHSY, CDR2 SAAADI. The CDR3 contains 13 residues. The chain's CDR3 is CASCKGRHYGYTF. The CDR3 DNA sequence: TGCGCCAGCTGCAAGGGCCGCCACTATGGCTACACCTTC.

A remark on this clone: The same CDR3 can be traced to other DNA sequences in this sample. This sequence joins TRBV7-9 and TRBJ1-2, with a possible D match to TRBD1 (5 bases). Germline CDR1 and CDR2: SEHNR and FQNEAQ (reference sequence). This CDR3 is 12 amino acids long. Trimming took off 5 bases at V and 4 bases at J, with 8 bases between the two ends. CDR3 loop: CASSLDSYGYTF. The CDR3 nucleotides read TGTGCCAGCAGCCTTGACAGCTATGGCTACACCTTC. Based on the CDR3 plus reference TRBV7-9 and TRBJ1-2, the full variable domain is DTGVSQNPRHKITKRGQNVTFRCDPISEHNRLYWYRQTLGQGPEFLTYFQNEAQLEKSRLLSDRFSAERPKGSFSTLEIQRTEQGDSAMYLCASSLDSYGYTFGSGTRLTVV.

V gene TRBV2 combines with J gene TRBJ1-2; 7 positions agree with TRBD1. This CDR3 contains 13 residues. Looked up from germline, CDR1 is SNHLY and CDR2 is FYNNEI. Trimming took 8 bases from V and 2 from J; bases not matched to a gene: 5. In DNA, the CDR3 is TGTGCCAGCTACGGGGACAGAAACTATGGCTACACCTTC. Translating it yields CASYGDRNYGYTF. The full variable domain, rest sourced from reference TRBV2 and TRBJ1-2, is EPEVTQTPSHQVTQMGQEVILRCVPISNHLYFYWYRQILGQKVEFLVSFYNNEISEKSEIFDDQFSVERPDGSNFTLKIRSTKLEDSAMYFCASYGDRNYGYTFGSGTRLTVV.

V is TRBV7-9 and J is TRBJ2-1; TRBD2 matches 8 bases. V trimming: 3 bases; J trimming: 1 base; junction bases outside the gene matches: 8. The CDR3 is 17 residues long. Germline V CDR1 and CDR2: SEHNR, FQNEAQ (reference sequence). The CDR3 bases are TGTGCCAGCAGCTTCCCGAGTAGCGGGGCGTCCTACAATGAGCAGTTCTTC. It yields the protein CASSFPSSGASYNEQFF.